The clone carrying this T cell receptor beta chain was detected once. Its antigen is unknown. Libraries were prepared by immunoSEQ multiplex PCR; TCRdb keeps only in-frame clonotypes and omits some of them. This table holds about 450,000 clones, 89% found once. Indicated treatment: some 19 received Ad26.COV2.S at low or high dose, single or two shots; roughly five received placebo; per-sample allocation not given. The samples were gathered on day 63 after the first injection of vaccine or placebo. The sample belongs to a study of Ad26.COV2.S vaccination and SARS-CoV-2 variants. Study-wide background: Intramuscular Ad26.COV2.S at 5x10^10 or 1x10^11 viral particles. Overall study findings and caveats: Vaccine and placebo groups showed comparable non-spike TCR breadth. Assessments of TCR breadth and depth may have underestimated the total T cell responses. Vaccinees reportedly had broad spike-specific CD8+ and CD4+ T cell responses.

V was clipped by 3 bases and J by 3 bases, with 15 bases between them. Germline CDR1 is MNHNS and CDR2 is SASEGT. The CDR3 has 17 amino acids. The input for sequencing was peripheral blood, taken in a trial of Ad26.COV2.S vaccine versus placebo. The genes are TRBV6-1 and TRBJ1-6; D possibly corresponds to TRBD1 (6 bases). This sequence originates from a person aged 18 to 59 who received the Ad26.COV2.S COVID-19 vaccine or a placebo. This CDR3 reads CASSESLDSYYNSPLHF. CDR3 sequence (DNA): TGTGCCAGCAGTGAGTCCTTGGACAGCTACTATAATTCACCCCTCCACTTT.